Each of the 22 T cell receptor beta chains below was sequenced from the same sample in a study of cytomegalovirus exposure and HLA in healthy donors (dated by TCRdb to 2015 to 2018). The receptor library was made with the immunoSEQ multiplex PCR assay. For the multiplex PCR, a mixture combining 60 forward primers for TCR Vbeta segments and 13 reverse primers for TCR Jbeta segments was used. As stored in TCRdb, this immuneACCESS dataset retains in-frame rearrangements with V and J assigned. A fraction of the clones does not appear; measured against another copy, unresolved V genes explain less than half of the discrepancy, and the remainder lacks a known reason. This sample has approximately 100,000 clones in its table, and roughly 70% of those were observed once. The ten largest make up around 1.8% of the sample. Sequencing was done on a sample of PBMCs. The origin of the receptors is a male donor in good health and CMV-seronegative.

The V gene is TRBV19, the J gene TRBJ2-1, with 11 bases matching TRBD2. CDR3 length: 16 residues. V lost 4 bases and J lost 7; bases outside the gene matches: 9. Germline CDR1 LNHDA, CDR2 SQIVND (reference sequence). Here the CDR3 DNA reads TGTGCCAGTAGTAGACTGACTAGCGGGATGCGGAATGAGCAGTTCTTC. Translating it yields CASSRLTSGMRNEQFF.

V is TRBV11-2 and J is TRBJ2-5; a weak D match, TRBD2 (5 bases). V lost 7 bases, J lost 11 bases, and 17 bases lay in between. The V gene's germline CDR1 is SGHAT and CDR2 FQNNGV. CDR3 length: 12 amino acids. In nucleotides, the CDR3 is TGTGCCAGCAAGAGATCTTCCGGGGAGCAGTACTTC. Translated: CASKRSSGEQYF.

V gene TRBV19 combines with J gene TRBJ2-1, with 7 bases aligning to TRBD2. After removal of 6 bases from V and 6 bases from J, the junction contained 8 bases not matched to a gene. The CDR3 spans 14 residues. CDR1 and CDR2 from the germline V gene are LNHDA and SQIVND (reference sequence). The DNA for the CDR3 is TGTGCCAGTAGGTTAAGCGGGAAAGGCAATGAGCAGTTCTTC. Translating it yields CASRLSGKGNEQFF.

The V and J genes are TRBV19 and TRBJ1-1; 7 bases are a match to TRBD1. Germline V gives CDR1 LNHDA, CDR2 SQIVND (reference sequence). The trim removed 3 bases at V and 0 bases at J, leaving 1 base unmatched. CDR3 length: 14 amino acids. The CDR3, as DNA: TGTGCCAGTAGTATCCAGGGGGTGAACACTGAAGCTTTCTTT. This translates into CASSIQGVNTEAFF.

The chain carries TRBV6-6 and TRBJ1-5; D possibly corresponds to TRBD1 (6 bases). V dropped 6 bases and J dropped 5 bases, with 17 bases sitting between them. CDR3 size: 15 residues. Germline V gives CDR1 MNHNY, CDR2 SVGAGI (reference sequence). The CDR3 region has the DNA TGTGCCAGCAGCCCCGGACAGACCCCCCATCAGCCCCAGCATTTT. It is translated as CASSPGQTPHQPQHF.

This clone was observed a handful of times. The CDR3 DNA reads as TGTGCCAGCAGCCAGTGGACAGAGGCCTACGAGCAGTACTTC. Translated: CASSQWTEAYEQYF. This chain joins TRBV9 and TRBJ2-7, with D perhaps TRBD1 (6 bases). Trimming pared 4 bases from V and 2 bases from J, leaving 13 bases between. The V gene's germline CDR1 is SGDLS and CDR2 YYNGEE. This CDR3 comprises 14 residues. The full variable domain, its missing parts supplied by reference TRBV9 and TRBJ2-7, is DSGVTQTPKHLITATGQRVTLRCSPRSGDLSVYWYQQSLDQGLQFLIQYYNGEERAKGNILERFSAQQFPDLHSELNLSSLELGDSALYFCASSQWTEAYEQYFGPGTRLTVT.

In nucleotides, the CDR3 is TGTGCCAGCAGCTACAGGGCTGGAAACACCATATATTTT. Amino acid sequence: CASSYRAGNTIYF. The chain recombines TRBV7-8 with TRBJ1-3, with a weak D call TRBD1 (6 bases). V lost 4 bases and J 2 bases, leaving 6 bases between the germline ends. The CDR3 consists of 13 residues. CDR1 is SGHVS and CDR2 is FQNEAQ in the germline V gene.

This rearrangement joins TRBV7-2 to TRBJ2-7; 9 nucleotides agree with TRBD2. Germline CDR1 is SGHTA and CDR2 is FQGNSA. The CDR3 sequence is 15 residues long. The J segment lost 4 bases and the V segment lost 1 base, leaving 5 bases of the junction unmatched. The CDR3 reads CASSLDSGSIYEQYF. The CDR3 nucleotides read TGTGCCAGCAGCTTAGATAGCGGGAGTATTTACGAGCAGTACTTC. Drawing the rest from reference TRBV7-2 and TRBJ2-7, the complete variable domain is GAGVSQSPSNKVTEKGKDVELRCDPISGHTALYWYRQSLGQGLEFLIYFQGNSAPDKSGLPSDRFSAERTGGSVSTLTIQRTQQEDSAVYLCASSLDSGSIYEQYFGPGTRLTVT.

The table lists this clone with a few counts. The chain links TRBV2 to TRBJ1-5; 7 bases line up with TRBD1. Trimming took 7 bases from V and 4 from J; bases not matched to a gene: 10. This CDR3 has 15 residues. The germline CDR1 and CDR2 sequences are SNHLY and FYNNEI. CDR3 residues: CASKKLGTENQPQHF. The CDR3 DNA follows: TGTGCCAGCAAAAAACTTGGGACAGAAAATCAGCCCCAGCATTTT.

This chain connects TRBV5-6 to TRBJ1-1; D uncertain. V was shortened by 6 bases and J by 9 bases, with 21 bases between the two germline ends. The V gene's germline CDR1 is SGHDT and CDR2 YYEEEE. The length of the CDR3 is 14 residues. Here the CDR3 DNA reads TGTGCCAGCACCGACGGGGTGGGGAGGATGCAAGCTTTCTTT. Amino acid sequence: CASTDGVGRMQAFF.

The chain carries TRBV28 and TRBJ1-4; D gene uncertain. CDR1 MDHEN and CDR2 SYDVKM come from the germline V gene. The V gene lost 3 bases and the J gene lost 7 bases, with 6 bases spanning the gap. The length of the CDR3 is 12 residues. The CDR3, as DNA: TGTGCCAGCAGTTTCGTTTTTGAAAAACTGTTTTTT. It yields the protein CASSFVFEKLFF.

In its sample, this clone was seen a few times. CDR3 loop: CASSLVGVRSYNEQFF. DNA of the CDR3: TGTGCCAGCAGCTTGGTAGGGGTCCGCTCCTACAATGAGCAGTTCTTC. The genes are TRBV5-4 and TRBJ2-1; possible D gene TRBD1, 5 bases. This CDR3 region has 16 residues. Germline V gene data show CDR1 as SGHNT and CDR2 as YYREEE (reference sequence). V was clipped by 0 bases and J by 0 bases, with 10 bases between them.

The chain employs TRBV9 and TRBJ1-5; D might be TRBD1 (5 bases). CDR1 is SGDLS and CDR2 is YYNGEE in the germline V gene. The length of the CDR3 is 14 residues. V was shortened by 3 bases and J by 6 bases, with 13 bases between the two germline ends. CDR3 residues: CASSGAGDFQPQHF. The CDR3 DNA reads TGTGCCAGCAGCGGAGCCGGGGACTTTCAGCCCCAGCATTTT.

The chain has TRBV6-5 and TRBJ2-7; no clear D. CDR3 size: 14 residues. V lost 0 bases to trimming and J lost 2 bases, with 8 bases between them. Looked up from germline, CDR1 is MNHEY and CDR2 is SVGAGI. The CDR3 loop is CASSYSRDTYEQYF. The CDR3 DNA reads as TGTGCCAGCAGTTACTCGAGAGACACCTACGAGCAGTACTTC.

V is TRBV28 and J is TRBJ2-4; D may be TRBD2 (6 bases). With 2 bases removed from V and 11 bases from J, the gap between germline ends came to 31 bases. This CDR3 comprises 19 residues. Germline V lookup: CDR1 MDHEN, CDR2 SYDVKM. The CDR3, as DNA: TGTGCCAGCAGTTTAATCGTGGGGGGAGGACCAATAATAAAACAAGTTCAGTACTTC. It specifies CASSLIVGGGPIIKQVQYF.

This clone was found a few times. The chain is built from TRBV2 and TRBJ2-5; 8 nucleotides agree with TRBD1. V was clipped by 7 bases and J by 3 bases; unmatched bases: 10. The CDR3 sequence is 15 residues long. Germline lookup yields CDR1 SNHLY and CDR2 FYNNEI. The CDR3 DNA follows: TGTGCCAGCACCGGACCAGGGGGCGAGGAAGAGACCCAGTACTTC. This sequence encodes CASTGPGGEEETQYF.

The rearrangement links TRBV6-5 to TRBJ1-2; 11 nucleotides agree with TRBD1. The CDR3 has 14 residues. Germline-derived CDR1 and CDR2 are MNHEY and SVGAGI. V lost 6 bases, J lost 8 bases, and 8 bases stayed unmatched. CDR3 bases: TGTGCCAGCAGGGTTGGACAGGGGGCCAGGGGCTACACCTTC. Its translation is CASRVGQGARGYTF.

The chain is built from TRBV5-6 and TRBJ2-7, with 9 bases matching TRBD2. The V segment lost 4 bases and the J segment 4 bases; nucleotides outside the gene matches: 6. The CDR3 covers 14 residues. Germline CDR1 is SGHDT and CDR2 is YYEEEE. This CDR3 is CASSQPGLAYEQYF. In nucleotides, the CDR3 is TGTGCCAGCAGCCAACCGGGACTAGCTTACGAGCAGTACTTC.

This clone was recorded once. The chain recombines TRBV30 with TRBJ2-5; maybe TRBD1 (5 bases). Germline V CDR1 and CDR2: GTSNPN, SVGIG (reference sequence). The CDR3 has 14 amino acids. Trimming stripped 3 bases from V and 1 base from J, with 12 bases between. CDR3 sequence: CAWRVGQIQETQYF. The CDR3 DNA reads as TGTGCCTGGAGGGTGGGGCAGATCCAAGAGACCCAGTACTTC.

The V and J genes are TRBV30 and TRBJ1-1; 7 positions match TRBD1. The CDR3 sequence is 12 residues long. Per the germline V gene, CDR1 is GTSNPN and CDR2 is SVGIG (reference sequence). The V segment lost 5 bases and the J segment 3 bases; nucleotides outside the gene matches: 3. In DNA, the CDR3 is TGTGCCTGGGGACAGGAGGACACTGAAGCTTTCTTT. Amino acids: CAWGQEDTEAFF. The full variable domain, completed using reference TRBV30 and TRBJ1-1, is SQTIHQWPATLVQPVGSPLSLECTVEGTSNPNLYWYRQAAGRGLQLLFYSVGIGQISSEVPQNLSASRPQDRQFILSSKKLLLSDSGFYLCAWGQEDTEAFFGQGTRLTVV.

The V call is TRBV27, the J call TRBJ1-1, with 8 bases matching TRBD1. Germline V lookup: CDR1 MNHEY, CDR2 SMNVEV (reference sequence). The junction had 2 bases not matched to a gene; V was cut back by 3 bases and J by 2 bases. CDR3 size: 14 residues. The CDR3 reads CASSFGQGNTEAFF. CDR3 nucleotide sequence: TGTGCCAGCAGTTTTGGACAGGGTAACACTGAAGCTTTCTTT.

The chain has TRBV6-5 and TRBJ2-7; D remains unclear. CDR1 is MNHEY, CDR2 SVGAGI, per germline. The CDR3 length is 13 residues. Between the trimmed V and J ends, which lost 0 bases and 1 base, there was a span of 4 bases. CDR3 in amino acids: CASSYSRSYEQYF. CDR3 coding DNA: TGTGCCAGCAGTTACTCCAGGTCCTACGAGCAGTACTTC.